This TCR beta chain is from a study of T cell repertoires in cytomegalovirus infection. Comments on this clonotype: A much more abundant neighbour one base away suggests this may be a read error.

This CDR3 spans 14 amino acids. Germline CDR1 SGHTA, CDR2 FQGTGA. The ends were cut back, 5 bases at V and 8 bases at J, with 19 bases in the middle. One entry per CDR3 protein, called by TCRdb with MiXCR from the reads. The table shows approximately 100,000 distinct CDR3 sequences, with more than 20% occurring only once. Material: CD8+ T cells from PBMCs. The receptor's source is a human donor in good health (CMV status not recorded). Some clones in this sample may be carry-over from other donors' samples. The chain carries TRBV7-3 and TRBJ2-7, with TRBD2 as a possible D gene (5 bases). The CDR3 is CASSASALATKQYF. The CDR3 bases are TGTGCCAGCAGCGCATCGGCTCTAGCAACCAAGCAGTACTTC.